This T cell receptor beta chain derives from a study of human T cells and chemical hapten exposure listed by TCRdb under 2021. Background for the entire study: For sensitization, 2% DPC in acetone was applied to a 2 cm by 2 cm area of upper inner arm skin. Throughout the approximately 26-week study period, patients were also given weekly therapeutic DPC doses on the scalp. Patch testing was performed on the upper back with Finn chambers containing 0.01% DPC, and the patch tests were scored after 6 days according to International Contact Dermatitis Research Group standards. Most of the patients in the cohort were female, and the cohort covered alopecia areata with under or over 50% scalp involvement, alopecia totalis and alopecia universalis. The libraries were sequenced as a pool, and the TCR yield per sample differed mostly because of small variations in library volumes within the pool. The study tracked peripheral blood TCR repertoire changes in vivo during primary and secondary sensitization to the hapten diphenylcyclopropenone (DPC) in alopecia patients. Blood samples were taken from patients before sensitization (week 0) and then at 2, 6 and about 24 weeks after DPC sensitization. For TCR sequencing, blood came from approximately 29 alopecia patients at anywhere from one to four time points (pre-sensitization, 2, 6 and 24 weeks). Overall study outcomes, separate from this receptor: DPC sensitization did not change how many TCRs were above 1 in 1000 frequency, and no evidence was found of alterations in global repertoire structure. Significantly more large CDR3 similarity clusters were formed by expanded TCRs than by pre-sensitization or healthy control sets, consistent with antigen-driven responses. All patients had alopecia, a presumed autoimmune disease, so their immune response might differ from that of healthy individuals. A positive correlation was found between the number of PT1 expanded TCRs and patch test score, with significance reached at thresholds 8, 16 and 32 but not 4. After repeated subsampling, the strength of the expansion versus patch-test correlation and the threshold at which it became significant changed.

This clonotype was counted ten times or more. It lacks a known antigen. No base quality information exists; no much larger clone differs at one position. From the cysteine up to the phenylalanine, the CDR3 has a length of 15 residues. Only the CDR3 part of the read is kept: 45 bases, read in frame from the first base. The V and J ends are trimmed by 3 bases and 1 base, leaving 9 bases between them. CDR1 SGHAT and CDR2 FQNNGV were looked up in the germline V gene. Libraries were prepared through RACE. TCRdb shows the sequencer as NextSeq 500. During library preparation, unique molecular identifiers were attached to individual cDNA molecules so that TCRs could be counted in a quantitative, reproducible way. Each blood RNA sample was used to sequence both TCR alpha and TCR beta chains. On the authors' methods: Samples had a median of approximately 93,000 TCRs, with a range from about 23,224 to 690,600. The Decombinator software suite was used to annotate the V, J and CDR3 of the TCR reads. Every sample was subsampled to the same number of TCRs (28,000) for the PS versus PT1 abundance plots. Expanded TCRs were defined as absent before sensitization and observed at least eight times at the 2-week time point. TCRdb applied fastp at Q25 and MiXCR to the public reads, then kept only in-frame beta chains. When rows share a CDR3 protein, they turn into one entry using the most common DNA and genes. The V and J calls were determined by TCRdb, not by the authors. For this sample the table gives some 36,000 distinct CDR3 sequences, of which approximately 7.6% were detected only once. The ten biggest clones cover 1.3% of the sample.

Explained via the paper, the time point label denotes: pre-sensitization, week 0. Explained via the paper, the treatment or condition label denotes: therapeutic diphenylcyclopropenone sensitization with weekly scalp DPC. At each patch-test visit, blood was drawn before the patch test was applied. Patients were considered eligible if aged 18 to 70, diagnosed with alopecia and deemed suitable for DPC therapy, and patients were excluded if pregnant. Total RNA was isolated from unfractionated whole blood collected in Tempus Blood RNA tubes. The receptor was derived from a woman aged 50 to 65 with alopecia areata. Some clones in this sample may be carry-over from other donors' samples. The sequence links TRBV11-2 to TRBJ2-2; the D segment could be TRBD1, given 5 matching bases. The sequenced sample was whole blood, obtained in connection with sensitization to the hapten diphenylcyclopropenone (DPC). The nucleotide sequence reads as follows: TGTGCCAGCAGCTTTGCAAGGGGGAACACCGGGGAGCTGTTTTTT. The resulting protein is CASSFARGNTGELFF. The CDR3, completed at both ends by the reference TRBV11-2 and TRBJ2-2 genes, gives the full variable domain EAGVAQSPRYKIIEKRQSVAFWCNPISGHATLYWYQQILGQGPKLLIQFQNNGVVDDSQLPKDRFSAERLKGVDSTLKIQPAKLEDSAVYLCASSFARGNTGELFFGEGSRLTVL.